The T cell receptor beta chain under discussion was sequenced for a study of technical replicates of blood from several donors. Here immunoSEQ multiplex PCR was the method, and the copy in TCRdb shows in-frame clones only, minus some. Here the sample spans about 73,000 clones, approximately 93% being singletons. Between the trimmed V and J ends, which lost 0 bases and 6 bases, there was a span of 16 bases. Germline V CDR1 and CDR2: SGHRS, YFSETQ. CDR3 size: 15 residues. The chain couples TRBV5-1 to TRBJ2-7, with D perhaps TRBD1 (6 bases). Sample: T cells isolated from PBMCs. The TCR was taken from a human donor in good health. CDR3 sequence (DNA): TGCGCCAGCAGCTTGGCCCCTGGGACGGACAGCGAGCAGTACTTC. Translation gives CASSLAPGTDSEQYF.